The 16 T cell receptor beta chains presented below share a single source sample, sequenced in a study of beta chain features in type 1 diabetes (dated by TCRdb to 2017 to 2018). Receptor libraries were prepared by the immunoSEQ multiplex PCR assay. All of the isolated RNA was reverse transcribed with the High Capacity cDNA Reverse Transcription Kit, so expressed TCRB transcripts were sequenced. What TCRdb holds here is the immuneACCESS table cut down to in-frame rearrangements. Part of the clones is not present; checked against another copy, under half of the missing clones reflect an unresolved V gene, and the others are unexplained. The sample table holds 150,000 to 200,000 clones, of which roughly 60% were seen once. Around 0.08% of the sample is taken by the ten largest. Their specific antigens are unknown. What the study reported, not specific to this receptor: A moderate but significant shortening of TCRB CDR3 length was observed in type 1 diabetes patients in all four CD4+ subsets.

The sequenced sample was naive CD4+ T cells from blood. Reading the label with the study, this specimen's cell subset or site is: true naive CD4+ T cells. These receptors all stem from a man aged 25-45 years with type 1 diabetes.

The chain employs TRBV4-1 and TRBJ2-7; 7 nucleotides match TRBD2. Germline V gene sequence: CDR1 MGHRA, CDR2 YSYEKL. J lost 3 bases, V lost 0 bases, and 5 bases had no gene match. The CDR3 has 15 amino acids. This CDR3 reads CASSQERRENYEQYF. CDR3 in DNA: TGCGCCAGCAGCCAAGAGAGGCGGGAGAACTACGAGCAGTACTTC.

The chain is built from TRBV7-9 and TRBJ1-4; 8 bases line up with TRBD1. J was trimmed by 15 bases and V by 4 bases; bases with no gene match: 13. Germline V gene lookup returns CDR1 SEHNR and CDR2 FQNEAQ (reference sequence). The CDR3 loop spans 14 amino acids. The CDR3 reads CASSSSTGGSTMFF. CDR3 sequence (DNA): TGTGCCAGCAGCTCGAGTACAGGGGGTTCGACGATGTTTTTT.

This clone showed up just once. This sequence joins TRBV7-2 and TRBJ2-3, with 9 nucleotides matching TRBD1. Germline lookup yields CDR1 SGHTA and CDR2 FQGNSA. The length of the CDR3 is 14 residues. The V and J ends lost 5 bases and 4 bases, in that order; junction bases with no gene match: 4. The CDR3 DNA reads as TGTGCCAGCAGCCCGGACAGGGGAGCAGATACGCAGTATTTT. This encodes CASSPDRGADTQYF. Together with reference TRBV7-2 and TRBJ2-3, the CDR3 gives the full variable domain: GAGVSQSPSNKVTEKGKDVELRCDPISGHTALYWYRQSLGQGLEFLIYFQGNSAPDKSGLPSDRFSAERTGGSVSTLTIQRTQQEDSAVYLCASSPDRGADTQYFGPGTRLTVL.

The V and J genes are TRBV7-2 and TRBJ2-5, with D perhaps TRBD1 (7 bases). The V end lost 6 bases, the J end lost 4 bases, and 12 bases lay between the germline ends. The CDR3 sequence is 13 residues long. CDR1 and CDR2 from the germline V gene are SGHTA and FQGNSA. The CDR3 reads CASSRQGGETQYF. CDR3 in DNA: TGTGCCAGCAGTCGTCAGGGGGGAGAGACCCAGTACTTC.

The DNA of the CDR3 is TGTGCCAGCAGACATGAAGGGGAGGGGGCAAATTCACCCCTCCACTTT. Translation: CASRHEGEGANSPLHF. The chain combines TRBV5-4 with TRBJ1-6; 7 bases match TRBD1. Germline V gene data show CDR1 as SGHNT and CDR2 as YYREEE (reference sequence). J gave up 7 bases and V 5 bases, and 12 bases lay outside the gene matches. The length of the CDR3 is 16 residues.

The CDR3 sequence is CASSTRGLGSEQYF. The CDR3 DNA is TGTGCCAGCAGTACTAGGGGGTTAGGTAGCGAGCAGTACTTC. V is TRBV28 and J is TRBJ2-7, with D perhaps TRBD1 (6 bases). V lost 5 bases to trimming and J lost 6 bases, with 17 bases between them. Looked up from germline, CDR1 is MDHEN and CDR2 is SYDVKM. The CDR3 extends over 14 amino acids.

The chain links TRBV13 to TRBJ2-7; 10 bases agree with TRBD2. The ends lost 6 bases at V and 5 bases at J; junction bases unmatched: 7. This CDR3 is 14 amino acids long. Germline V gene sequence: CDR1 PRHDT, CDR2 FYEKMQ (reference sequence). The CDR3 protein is CASRKYGTSDEQYF. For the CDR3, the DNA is TGTGCCAGCAGAAAATACGGGACTAGCGACGAGCAGTACTTC.

In DNA, the CDR3 is TGTGCCTGGAGTGGACAGGGCTTTAACACTGAAGCTTTCTTT. Translated, it gives CAWSGQGFNTEAFF. The chain couples TRBV30 to TRBJ1-1; 7 bases map to TRBD1. The CDR3 spans 14 residues. The germline V gene has CDR1 GTSNPN and CDR2 SVGIG (reference sequence). The V segment lost 1 base and the J segment 2 bases; nucleotides outside the gene matches: 4.

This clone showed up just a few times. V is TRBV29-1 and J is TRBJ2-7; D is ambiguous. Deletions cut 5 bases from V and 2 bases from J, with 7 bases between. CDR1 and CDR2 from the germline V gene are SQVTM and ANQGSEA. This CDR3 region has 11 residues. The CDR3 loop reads CSVIETYEQYF. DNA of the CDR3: TGCAGCGTTATTGAAACCTACGAGCAGTACTTC.

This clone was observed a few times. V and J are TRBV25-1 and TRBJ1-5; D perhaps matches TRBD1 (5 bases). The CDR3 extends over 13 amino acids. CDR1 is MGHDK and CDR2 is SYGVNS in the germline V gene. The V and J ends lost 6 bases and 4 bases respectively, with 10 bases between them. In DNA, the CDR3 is TGTGCCAGCAGACCGACAGAGAATCAGCCCCAGCATTTT. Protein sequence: CASRPTENQPQHF.

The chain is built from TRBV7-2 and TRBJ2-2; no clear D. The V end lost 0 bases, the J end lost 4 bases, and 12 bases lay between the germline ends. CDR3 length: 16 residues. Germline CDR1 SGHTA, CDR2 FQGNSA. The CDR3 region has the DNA TGTGCCAGCAGCTTAGCGTTAGGAACGAGCACCGGGGAGCTGTTTTTT. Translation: CASSLALGTSTGELFF.

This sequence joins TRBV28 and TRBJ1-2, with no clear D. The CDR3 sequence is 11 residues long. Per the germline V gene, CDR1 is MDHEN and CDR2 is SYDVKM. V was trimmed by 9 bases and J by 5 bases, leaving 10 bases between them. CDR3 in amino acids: CARTPGYGYTF. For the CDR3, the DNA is TGTGCCAGAACCCCGGGTTATGGCTACACCTTC.

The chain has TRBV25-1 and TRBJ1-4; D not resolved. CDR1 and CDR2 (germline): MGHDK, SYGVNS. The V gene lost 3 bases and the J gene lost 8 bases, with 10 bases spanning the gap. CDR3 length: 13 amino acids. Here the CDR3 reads CASSDPRAEKLFF. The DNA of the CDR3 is TGTGCCAGCAGTGACCCCCGCGCGGAAAAACTGTTTTTT.

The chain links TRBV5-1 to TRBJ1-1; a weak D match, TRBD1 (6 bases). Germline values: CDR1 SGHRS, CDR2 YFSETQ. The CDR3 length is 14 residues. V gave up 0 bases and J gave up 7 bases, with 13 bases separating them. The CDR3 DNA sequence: TGCGCCAGCAGCTTGGGACGGGGGCCGGATGAAGCTTTCTTT. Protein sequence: CASSLGRGPDEAFF.

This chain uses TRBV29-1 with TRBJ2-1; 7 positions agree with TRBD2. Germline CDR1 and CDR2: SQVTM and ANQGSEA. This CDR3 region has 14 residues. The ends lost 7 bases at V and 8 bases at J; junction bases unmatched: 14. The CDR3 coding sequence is TGCAGCGGAGGAGGACTAGAGCGGCATTATGAGCAGTTCTTC. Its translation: CSGGGLERHYEQFF.

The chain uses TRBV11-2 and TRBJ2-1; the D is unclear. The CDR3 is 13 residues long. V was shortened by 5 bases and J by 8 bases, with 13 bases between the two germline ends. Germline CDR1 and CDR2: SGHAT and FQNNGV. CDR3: CASSPATGHEQFF. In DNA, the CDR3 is TGTGCCAGCAGCCCCGCCACGGGTCATGAGCAGTTCTTC.